The T cell receptor (beta chain) under discussion was sequenced for a study of blood T cell repertoires in COVID-19. Study-wide context: Acute-phase and convalescent COVID-19 samples originated in the United States, Italy and Spain. T cells, B-cell-depleted T cells, or PBMCs provided the cDNA or gDNA that served as material.

The CDR3 is made up of 16 amino acids. Germline values: CDR1 LNHDA, CDR2 SQIVND (reference sequence). After removal of 3 bases from V and 5 bases from J, the junction contained 8 bases not matched to a gene. As handled by the study authors: Reference gene primers were amplified, and this amplification served to estimate nucleated cell counts. TCRdb keeps only in-frame clones here, not all; method: immunoSEQ multiplex PCR. That table gives V, J and clone size, and the DNA gave D and trimming. Among about 72,000 clones listed, roughly 90% were seen once. The source of this sequence is a human donor in a cohort sampled during active COVID-19. Input material: peripheral blood. The chain uses TRBV19 and TRBJ2-3; 10 nucleotides agree with TRBD2. The CDR3 protein is CASSIQLAGVEDTQYF. CDR3 DNA: TGTGCCAGTAGTATTCAGCTAGCGGGAGTAGAAGATACGCAGTATTTT.